This entry concerns a single TCR beta chain. Trimming took 5 bases from V and 6 from J, leaving 16 bases between them. There are 15 residues in the CDR3. Per the germline V gene, CDR1 is SGHTA and CDR2 is FQGTGA. This record comes from a study of T cell responses to AZD1222 COVID-19 vaccine. The repertoire was sequenced with immunoSEQ multiplex PCR; TCRdb's copy has only in-frame clones and lacks some. Of 110,000 to 150,000 clones in the sample, roughly 93% are singletons; the top ten hold 5.1%. Material: peripheral blood, obtained on day 0 of AZD1222 vaccination. This TCR was recovered from an adult in good health. The rearrangement uses TRBV7-3 and TRBJ1-4; D is perhaps TRBD1 (5 bases). CDR3 coding DNA: TGTGCCAGCAGCCCGTACCGGGACGGTGATGAAAAACTGTTTTTT. It specifies CASSPYRDGDEKLFF.